The 15 T cell receptor beta chains listed next were all sequenced from one sample in a study of vaccination and CD4 T cells after COVID-19 (dated by TCRdb to the early 2020s). Receptor libraries were prepared by PCR. Sequenced using an Illumina iSeq 100. DNA from cultured CD4+ T cells was subjected to TCR sequencing with the Oncomine TCR Beta short-read assay at the Johns Hopkins FTIC core. Using fastp at Q25 and MiXCR, TCRdb reprocessed the public reads and kept productive beta chains. A single entry per CDR3 protein holds the most common genes and DNA from its merged rows. In all, the sample holds about 10,000 distinct CDR3 sequences, and 61% of those were seen once. The ten largest clones capture 20% to 30% of the sample. The sample's treatment or condition label, decoded: 10-day PBMC culture with coronavirus spike peptide pools or control peptides (ViraFEST assay). Antigens of these TCRs are unknown.

Input material: CD4+ T cells from blood, cultured in vitro. Every receptor here comes from a human donor who had recovered from COVID-19.

The J gene is TRBJ2-5, the V gene TRBV7-9; 8 bases fit TRBD2. The V segment lost 1 base and the J segment 0 bases; nucleotides outside the gene matches: 13. Germline-derived CDR1 and CDR2 are SEHNR and FQNEAQ (reference sequence). The length of the CDR3 is 19 residues. CDR3 protein: CASSLVAGPLTWYQETQYF. CDR3 DNA sequence: TGTGCCAGCAGCTTAGTAGCGGGACCTTTGACATGGTACCAAGAGACCCAGTACTTC. The variable domain in full, with the rest retrieved from reference TRBV7-9 and TRBJ2-5, is DTGVSQNPRHKITKRGQNVTFRCDPISEHNRLYWYRQTLGQGPEFLTYFQNEAQLEKSRLLSDRFSAERPKGSFSTLEIQRTEQGDSAMYLCASSLVAGPLTWYQETQYFGPGTRLLVL.

This clonotype was counted only a few times. The rearrangement links TRBV6-7 to TRBJ1-4, with D perhaps matching TRBD1 (5 bases). TRBV6-7 falls under the ORF class, with uncertain function. V lost 0 bases and J 1 base, leaving 6 bases between the germline ends. This CDR3 has 15 residues. The CDR3 DNA reads TGTGCCAGCAGTTACTCTACAGGAACTAATGAAAAACTGTTTTTT. Its translation: CASSYSTGTNEKLFF.

Only a few counts were recorded for this clonotype. The chain has TRBV20-1 and TRBJ1-6; D may be TRBD1 (5 bases). This CDR3 spans 15 amino acids. V was shortened by 4 bases and J by 5 bases, with 15 bases between the two germline ends. The V gene's germline CDR1 is DFQATT and CDR2 SNEGSKA (reference sequence). As DNA, the CDR3 is TGCAGTGCTATTGATTCCGGGACGGATAATTCACCCCTCCACTTT. Its protein product is CSAIDSGTDNSPLHF.

Only a few counts were recorded for this clonotype. The rearrangement uses TRBV6-5 and TRBJ1-6, with TRBD1 matching 8 bases. The CDR3 spans 16 residues. V lost 0 bases and J lost 7; bases outside the gene matches: 5. Germline V lookup: CDR1 MNHEY, CDR2 SVGAGI. CDR3 sequence (DNA): TGTGCCAGCAGTTACTCGCCAGGGGGCACAAATTCACCCCTCCACTTT. Translating it yields CASSYSPGGTNSPLHF.

V usage is TRBV12-3 or TRBV12-4 and J usage is TRBJ1-3; no reliable D call. Deletions cut 6 bases from V and 0 bases from J, with 9 bases between. CDR3 length equals 14 residues. The CDR3 coding sequence is TGTGCCAGCAGCGAGGGATACTCTGGAAACACCATATATTTT. It translates to CASSEGYSGNTIYF.

This chain connects TRBV10-3 to TRBJ2-7; D gene uncertain. Trimming took 7 bases from V and 5 from J, leaving 6 bases between them. This CDR3 spans 10 amino acids. The germline V gene encodes CDR1 ENHRY and CDR2 SYGVKD. In DNA form, the CDR3 reads TGTGCCATCACCACGCACGAGCAGTACTTC. This encodes CAITTHEQYF.

The CDR3 sequence: CSAITDVYNEQFF. CDR3 DNA sequence: TGCAGTGCTATCACGGACGTCTACAATGAGCAGTTCTTC. The chain is built from TRBV20-1 and TRBJ2-1; D not resolved. CDR1 is DFQATT and CDR2 is SNEGSKA in the germline V gene (reference sequence). Trimming took 4 bases from V and 3 from J, leaving 10 bases between them. The length of the CDR3 is 13 residues.

This clonotype was counted only a few times. This sequence joins TRBV6-1 and TRBJ2-7, with a tentative D call TRBD1 (5 bases). From germline, CDR1 is MNHNS and CDR2 SASEGT. The CDR3 has 17 residues. Trimming removed 2 bases at V and 0 bases at J, with 17 bases between. The chain's CDR3 is CASSESFGRQSSYEQYF. In nucleotides, the CDR3 is TGTGCCAGCAGTGAATCTTTTGGTCGACAGAGCTCCTACGAGCAGTACTTC.

This chain uses TRBV5-4 with TRBJ2-1; 8 bases fit TRBD2. The CDR3 has 16 residues. Looked up from germline, CDR1 is SGHNT and CDR2 is YYREEE (reference sequence). The junction had 6 bases not matched to a gene; V was cut back by 4 bases and J by 0 bases. In nucleotides, the CDR3 is TGTGCCAGCAGCGGACCGCTAGCGGGCTCCTACAATGAGCAGTTCTTC. Residues: CASSGPLAGSYNEQFF.

This chain uses TRBV5-1 with TRBJ1-1; a possible D gene is TRBD1 (5 bases). V shed 2 bases and J shed 1 base, with 6 bases lying between them. In germline, CDR1 is SGHRS, CDR2 YFSETQ. This CDR3 contains 13 residues. The CDR3 nucleotides read TGCGCCAGCAGCTTTACAGGGAACACTGAAGCTTTCTTT. Residues: CASSFTGNTEAFF.

For this clonotype: At one of its ends the junction is not consistent with the germline gene, which may arise from a read error. This chain links TRBV19 with TRBJ2-5; TRBD2 matches 9 bases. The germline CDR1 and CDR2 sequences are LNHDA and SQIVND (reference sequence). This CDR3 is 13 amino acids long. The CDR3 sequence: CASRIAGEETQYF. Here the CDR3 DNA reads TGTGCCAGTAGGATAGCGGGAGAGGAGACCCAGTACTTC.

This sequence joins TRBV20-1 and TRBJ2-1, with 10 bases fitting TRBD2. In germline, CDR1 is DFQATT, CDR2 SNEGSKA (reference sequence). The CDR3 has 14 amino acids. V lost 3 bases, J lost 9 bases, and 8 bases stayed unmatched. The CDR3 spells CSASLVAGGVEQFF. The CDR3 DNA is TGCAGTGCTAGTTTGGTAGCGGGAGGTGTTGAGCAGTTCTTC.

J is TRBJ1-2 and V is TRBV15; no reliable D call. Trimming took off 1 base at V and 2 bases at J, with 11 bases between the two ends. This CDR3 comprises 15 residues. Per germline, CDR1 LNHNV and CDR2 YYDKDF (reference sequence). The CDR3 is CATSRGRTPNYGYTF. Here the CDR3 DNA reads TGTGCCACCAGCAGAGGTCGGACCCCCAACTATGGCTACACCTTC.

The chain has TRBV6-5 and TRBJ2-7; 16 bases fit TRBD2. V was pared by 6 bases and J by 0 bases, with 8 bases of the junction left unmatched. There are 18 residues in the CDR3. Per the germline V gene, CDR1 is MNHEY and CDR2 is SVGAGI. CDR3: CASSYIGTSGRDSYEQYF. Written as DNA, the CDR3 is TGTGCCAGCAGCTACATTGGGACTAGCGGGAGGGACTCCTACGAGCAGTACTTC.

The V gene is TRBV11-2, the J gene TRBJ2-7, with 7 bases matching TRBD1. This CDR3 is 18 amino acids long. From germline, CDR1 is SGHAT and CDR2 FQNNGV. V was clipped by 5 bases and J by 3 bases; unmatched bases: 19. The CDR3 loop reads CASSITIDRVLNSYEQYF. Here the CDR3 DNA reads TGTGCCAGCAGCATTACAATAGACAGGGTTCTAAATAGCTACGAGCAGTACTTC.